This TCR beta chain is from a study of cytomegalovirus exposure and HLA in healthy donors. About this clone itself: The antigen is undetermined.

Study-wide results and limits: The study assumed roughly uniform donor sequencing depth for presence/absence analyses. Available immune exposure information was restricted to CMV serostatus only. Per published reports, the classifier diagnosed cytomegalovirus status with high specificity and sensitivity.

PCR was performed using 60 Vbeta and 13 Jbeta primers. Generated by immunoSEQ multiplex PCR, the TCRdb table keeps only in-frame clones and is missing some. Found here are about 130,000 clones; the top ten clones hold 2%. The sample comprised PBMCs. The sequence derives from a woman between 55 and 75 years old in good health and CMV-seronegative.

CDR3: CASNLGQILNTEAFF. The CDR3 bases are TGTGCCAGTAACCTAGGACAGATCCTGAACACTGAAGCTTTCTTT. This chain connects TRBV19 to TRBJ1-1, with a tentative D call TRBD1 (6 bases). Germline V gene sequence: CDR1 LNHDA, CDR2 SQIVND (reference sequence). V gave up 7 bases and J gave up 0 bases, with 15 bases separating them. CDR3 length: 15 residues.